This T cell receptor beta chain was sequenced in a study of T-cell reconstitution after alpha-beta-depleted transplantation in children. Findings and caveats of the study: When one year had passed after transplant, most T-cell counts and diversity came from newly produced T cells. About two months after transplant, alpha-beta T cells reportedly came from several hundred expanded graft clones. Day-60 TCRbeta diversity that was high in some patients was derived from surviving recipient T cells and thymic progenitors.

As for this clonotype: Its antigen is unidentified.

The CDR3 runs 13 residues. Germline lookup yields CDR1 MNHEY and CDR2 SMNVEV (reference sequence). The V end was cut by 6 bases, the J end by 6 bases, with 15 bases between. Construction of the TCRbeta library involved unique molecular identifiers. TCRdb independently ran MiXCR on the PCR reads; one entry per CDR3 protein. In the table there are approximately 110,000 distinct CDR3 sequences, roughly 23% of which are singletons. This receptor was identified in a male patient aged 2-15 years who had a stem cell transplant for chronic granulomatous disease, so the T cells may come from the graft donor. The chain links TRBV27 to TRBJ2-7, with D possibly matching TRBD2 (5 bases). This material consisted of PBMCs, mostly from graft donor cells, taken 180 days after TCRalphabeta/CD19-depleted stem cell transplant. CDR3 sequence: CASRLRVHREQYF. The CDR3 DNA reads TGTGCCAGCAGATTGAGGGTACATCGCGAGCAGTACTTC.